The present T cell receptor (beta chain) was sequenced within a study of blood T cell repertoires in COVID-19. On the study more broadly: Spain, Italy and the United States supplied samples that represented acute and convalescent COVID-19.

All recovered Cohort 3 donors got two negative PCRs, got clearance, or saw symptom resolution. TCRdb's table, derived via immunoSEQ multiplex PCR, lists solely in-frame clones and lacks some. Of a few hundred thousand clones in the sample, 70% to 90% were seen once. CDR1 and CDR2 (germline): MNHEY, SVGEGT. The CDR3 is made up of 16 amino acids. J was trimmed by 4 bases and V by 5 bases; bases with no gene match: 8. Sequenced material: PBMCs or T cells enriched from blood (not recorded which). The TCR was taken from a woman aged 25 to 45 who had recovered from COVID-19. The chain is built from TRBV6-2 or TRBV6-3 and TRBJ2-2; TRBD2 matches at 9 bases. CDR3 DNA sequence: TGTGCCAGCAGTAGAAGCGGGGGGAGACTCACCGGGGAGCTGTTTTTT. It encodes CASSRSGGRLTGELFF.